This T cell receptor (beta chain) emerged from a study of OX40 agonist ivuxolimab in advanced cancers. Study-wide results and limits: CD4+ and CD8+ blood T cells expanded clonally by week 6 at 0.1 to 3.0 mg/kg.

Sequenced by immunoSEQ multiplex PCR; TCRdb stores in-frame clones only, minus some. The sample consists of roughly 50,000 clones, about four fifths of them appearing once. Turning to this clone: What it recognizes is unknown.

CDR3 size: 15 residues. Germline V lookup: CDR1 SGHTA, CDR2 FQGNSA. With 1 base removed from V and 4 bases from J, the gap between germline ends came to 11 bases. The sequence was collected from an adult with an advanced solid tumor such as melanoma, head and neck, liver or kidney cancer. V is TRBV7-2 and J is TRBJ1-5, with no clear D. Sequences were derived from CD4+ or CD8+ T cells sorted from blood, sampled in a trial of the OX40 agonist ivuxolimab. CDR3 DNA sequence: TGTGCCAGCAGCTTAGGGGCAGGAATGAATCAGCCCCAGCATTTT. It encodes CASSLGAGMNQPQHF.